This T cell receptor (beta chain) was identified during a study of beta chain features in type 1 diabetes (dated by TCRdb to 2016 to 2018). Turning to the overall study: Patients and healthy donors did not differ in mean age, gender distribution, total cell number or subset yield. Regulatory and stem cell-like memory subsets were obtained from only 8 patients and roughly 8 healthy donors, while naive and central memory subsets were obtained from all 30 or so donors. In the study, TCRB repertoires of sorted circulating CD4+ T cell subsets from recently diagnosed type 1 diabetes patients were compared with those of matched healthy donors. A total of roughly 100 million sorted cells were examined across all samples, and RNA yield correlated strongly with the number of cells per subset. Broad study findings and their caveats: Because cDNA was sequenced instead of genomic DNA, highly expressing activated cells could be over-represented, though the groups showed no difference in activation or CD3 levels. HLA sub-analyses involved small numbers of individuals, so any influence of HLA type on TCRB rearrangement remained unresolved. In all four CD4+ subsets, TCRB CDR3 length was moderately but significantly shorter in type 1 diabetes patients. At VDJ recombination sites, patients with type 1 diabetes made fewer insertions and deleted more nucleotides, a pattern implying thymic rearrangement abnormalities. PCR might favor shorter templates, but patient and control samples were amplified and corrected together, so any skew would affect both groups equally. The naive, central memory and regulatory TCRB repertoires appeared to resemble one another more closely among patients than among healthy donors.

A single peripheral blood draw of about 116 mL on average was collected from each donor into heparinised tubes. A BD FACSAria II and a panel including CD45RO, CCR7, CD25, CD127, CD95 and CD27 were used to sort naive, central memory, regulatory and stem cell-like memory CD4+ T cells. Purity was above 95% for every sorted population. Right away, PBMCs were isolated by Lymphoprep density gradient centrifugation and were stained directly, with no culture step. To minimize batch effects, samples were stained and sorted in pairs, one healthy donor with one patient per experiment. The germline V end is reduced by 0 bases and the J end by 5 bases; junction bases left unmatched: 6. Including cysteine and phenylalanine, the CDR3 has 15 amino acids. The retained sequence is limited to the CDR3, 45 bases, with the frame set at the first base. The germline V gene sets CDR1 to SGHRS and CDR2 to YFSETQ. Comments on this clone: Its antigen has not been determined. The input lacks base qualities; no much larger clone sits a single base away.

The entire amount of isolated RNA was reverse transcribed using the High Capacity cDNA Reverse Transcription Kit, so the sequenced TCRB transcripts were expressed ones. Deep immunoSEQ sequencing was performed on naive, central memory and regulatory T cell samples, with an average of approximately 3.9 million total reads per sample. After sorted cells were lysed in RLT buffer, RNA was extracted with DNase-treated RNeasy Micro or Mini kits, with the choice depending on cell number. To prevent cross-contamination, each cell subset was processed individually, whereas patient and healthy donor samples were processed jointly. The immunoSEQ multiplex PCR was used to amplify TCRB sequences from cDNA, generating 87-bp fragments that spanned the CDR3 region. The amplicons were sequenced using the Illumina HiSeq platform. The original pipeline was this. PCR bias was computationally corrected using synthetic template baselines, reads within Hamming distance 2 were collapsed, and singletons that could not be merged were discarded. By aligning reads against IMGT, V, D and J genes, CDR3 length, and insertions or deletions at six rearrangement sites were assigned. Within each subset, clonotype counts were normalized to sorted cell number, after which true diversity and Gini coefficients were computed with the tcR R package. The overlap coefficient, calculated on TCRB nucleotide sequences, was used to measure repertoire sharing. Out-of-frame TCRB sequences from naive cells were analyzed to stand in for the pre-selection repertoire. TCRdb took over this immuneACCESS table, retaining in-frame rearrangements with V and J assigned. Such tables are incomplete; in checked studies, under half of the missing clones stem from an unresolved V gene, and the remainder is unexplained. V and J calls and clone size follow that table, whereas D and trimming were derived from the DNA. The sample table holds hundreds of thousands of clones, of which about 16% were seen once. About 0.097% of the sample belongs to the ten largest clones.

The sequence came from a man younger than 30 in good health. The sequenced material came from naive CD4+ T cells from blood. The sample's cell subset or site label, in plain terms: true naive CD4+ T cells. The sequence is built from TRBV5-1 and TRBJ2-7; TRBD1 aligns with 9 central bases. The CDR3 protein sequence reads: CASSLAGQGIDEQYF. The nucleotides are TGCGCCAGCAGCTTGGCAGGACAGGGGATCGACGAGCAGTACTTC.